Listed below are T cell receptor beta chains from one sample, sequenced in a study of T cells in Graves' hyperthyroidism and ophthalmopathy. In TCRdb, the multiplex PCR reads were re-called with MiXCR into one record per CDR3 protein. The sample contains a few hundred thousand distinct CDR3 sequences, 15% to 17% of which appear only once. Sequencing used blood. The receptors were gathered from a woman aged 25 to 45 with Graves' hyperthyroidism. CDR3s include the opening cysteine and the closing phenylalanine or tryptophan. D genes are given only for firm matches. The size entry is marked missing in some rows and otherwise reads once, few, many or a size class.

size: NA; J: TRBJ2-1; D: TRBD2; V: TRBV18; CDR3: CASQNGGRFYEQFF; DNA: TGTGCCAGCCAGAACGGCGGGAGGTTCTATGAGCAGTTCTTC
size: NA; J: TRBJ2-7; D: TRBD2; V: TRBV6-2/TRBV6-3; CDR3: CASSYGLVTYAQYF; DNA: TGTGCCAGCAGTTACGGACTAGTCACCTACGCGCAGTACTTC
size: many; J: TRBJ2-7; D: NA; V: TRBV20-1; CDR3: CSARRVGDGPEQYF; DNA: TGCAGTGCTAGAAGGGTGGGGGACGGACCCGAGCAGTACTTC
size: NA; J: TRBJ1-3; D: NA; V: TRBV11-2; CDR3: CATGVGLSSGNTIYF; DNA: TGTGCCACGGGTGTGGGACTCAGCTCTGGAAACACCATATATTTT
size: many; J: TRBJ2-7; D: TRBD1; V: TRBV28; CDR3: CASSLGDSRSYEQYF; DNA: TGTGCCAGCAGTTTGGGGGACAGCCGTTCCTACGAGCAGTACTTC
size: many; J: TRBJ1-6; D: TRBD1; V: TRBV12-3/TRBV12-4; CDR3: CASSRGTANSPLHF; DNA: TGTGCCAGCAGTCGGGGGACAGCTAATTCACCCCTCCACTTT
size: many; J: TRBJ2-7; D: NA; V: TRBV6-6; CDR3: CASSYSRDGAYEQYF; DNA: TGTGCCAGCAGTTACTCGAGGGACGGAGCCTACGAGCAGTACTTC
size: many; J: TRBJ2-1; D: NA; V: TRBV12-5; CDR3: CASGLEDGRKYNEQFF; DNA: TGTGCTAGTGGTTTGGAGGACGGCAGAAAATACAATGAGCAGTTCTTC
size: NA; J: TRBJ1-6; D: TRBD1; V: TRBV6-1; CDR3: CASSGDRLDNSPLHF; DNA: TGTGCCAGCAGTGGGGACAGGCTAGATAATTCACCCCTCCACTTT
size: NA; J: TRBJ2-3; D: TRBD2; V: TRBV14; CDR3: CASSATSGHTDTQYF; DNA: TGCGCCAGCAGTGCGACTAGCGGGCACACAGATACGCAGTATTTT
size: few; J: TRBJ1-5; D: NA; V: TRBV7-9; CDR3: CASSLTTLQPQHF; DNA: TGTGCCAGCAGTTTAACGACACTTCAGCCCCAGCATTTT
size: many; J: TRBJ2-7; D: TRBD2; V: TRBV12-3/TRBV12-4; CDR3: CASSLSGRVPYEQYF; DNA: TGTGCCAGCAGTTTGAGCGGGAGGGTGCCCTACGAGCAGTACTTC
size: few; J: TRBJ2-1; D: NA; V: TRBV6-1; CDR3: CASSYVGNYNEQFF; DNA: TGTGCCAGCAGTTATGTGGGAAACTACAATGAGCAGTTCTTC
size: NA; J: TRBJ2-4; D: NA; V: TRBV20-1; CDR3: CSAEPLGVYKKIQYF; DNA: TGCAGTGCTGAACCCCTAGGAGTATACAAAAAAATTCAGTACTTC
size: many; J: TRBJ2-3; D: TRBD1; V: TRBV9; CDR3: CASSFRQGEGTDTQYF; DNA: TGTGCCAGCAGCTTCAGACAGGGCGAAGGCACAGATACGCAGTATTTT
size: many; J: TRBJ1-1; D: NA; V: TRBV15; CDR3: CATRGAGHTRHEAFF; DNA: TGTGCCACCAGGGGGGCCGGACATACCCGCCATGAAGCTTTCTTT
size: few; J: TRBJ2-7; D: NA; V: TRBV7-9; CDR3: CASSPRMGAVDEQYF; DNA: TGTGCCAGCAGCCCTCGGATGGGGGCTGTGGACGAGCAGTACTTC
size: many; J: TRBJ1-1; D: NA; V: TRBV30; CDR3: CAWTGSWGNTEAFF; DNA: TGTGCCTGGACTGGCAGTTGGGGGAACACTGAAGCTTTCTTT
size: many; J: TRBJ2-7; D: TRBD1; V: TRBV5-6; CDR3: CASSTGGSYEQYF; DNA: TGTGCCAGCAGCACAGGGGGGTCCTACGAGCAGTACTTC
size: once; J: TRBJ1-1; D: NA; V: TRBV4-3; CDR3: CASSQDSGGSMNTEAFF; DNA: TGCGCCAGCAGCCAAGATTCCGGCGGCAGTATGAACACTGAAGCTTTCTTT
size: many; J: TRBJ2-5; D: NA; V: TRBV6-2/TRBV6-3; CDR3: CASSYSNIRETQYF; DNA: TGTGCCAGCAGTTACTCGAATATACGGGAGACCCAGTACTTC
size: many; J: TRBJ2-1; D: TRBD2; V: TRBV6-2/TRBV6-3; CDR3: CASSYELAVYNEQFF; DNA: TGTGCCAGCAGTTACGAACTAGCGGTATACAATGAGCAGTTCTTC
size: few; J: TRBJ1-1; D: NA; V: TRBV30; CDR3: CAWRQGPTEAFF; DNA: TGTGCCTGGAGACAGGGACCCACTGAAGCTTTCTTT
size: NA; J: TRBJ2-7; D: NA; V: TRBV19; CDR3: CASSPSDTRYYEQYF; DNA: TGTGCCAGTAGTCCTTCGGACACAAGGTATTACGAGCAGTACTTC
size: NA; J: TRBJ1-2; D: TRBD1; V: TRBV9; CDR3: CASSEGADLVGYTF; DNA: TGTGCCAGCAGCGAGGGGGCCGATTTGGTTGGCTACACCTTC
size: many; J: TRBJ1-5; D: NA; V: TRBV4-1; CDR3: CASSQADSNQPQHF; DNA: TGCGCCAGCAGCCAAGCAGATAGCAATCAGCCCCAGCATTTT
size: many; J: TRBJ2-1; D: TRBD2; V: TRBV20-1; CDR3: CSAPGLADNEQFF; DNA: TGCAGTGCCCCGGGACTAGCGGACAATGAGCAGTTCTTC
size: many; J: TRBJ1-1; D: TRBD1; V: TRBV30; CDR3: CAWGGQGNTEAFF; DNA: TGTGCCTGGGGTGGACAGGGGAACACTGAAGCTTTCTTT
size: few; J: TRBJ1-2; D: NA; V: TRBV6-5; CDR3: CASSYSKGFGYGYTF; DNA: TGTGCCAGCAGTTACTCGAAGGGTTTCGGCTATGGCTACACCTTC
size: many; J: TRBJ1-4; D: NA; V: TRBV20-1; CDR3: CSPRSTLEEKLFF; DNA: TGCAGTCCCAGGTCCACCTTGGAAGAAAAACTGTTTTTT
size: few; J: TRBJ2-1; D: TRBD2; V: TRBV9; CDR3: CASRPSGTSYNEQFF; DNA: TGTGCCAGCAGACCCAGCGGGACCTCCTACAATGAGCAGTTCTTC
size: many; J: TRBJ2-3; D: TRBD2; V: TRBV6-1; CDR3: CASSGLAGVGGVDTQYF; DNA: TGTGCCAGCAGCGGACTAGCGGGAGTGGGAGGGGTTGATACGCAGTATTTT
size: many; J: TRBJ2-4; D: TRBD2; V: TRBV10-3; CDR3: CAISESGLGGIQYF; DNA: TGTGCCATCAGTGAGTCGGGACTAGGGGGCATTCAGTACTTC
size: NA; J: TRBJ1-1; D: TRBD1; V: TRBV7-6; CDR3: CASSIGTATGTEAFF; DNA: TGTGCCAGCAGCATCGGGACAGCGACGGGTACTGAAGCTTTCTTT
size: many; J: TRBJ2-1; D: NA; V: TRBV30; CDR3: CAWSVRPPYNEQFF; DNA: TGTGCCTGGAGTGTTCGGCCACCCTACAATGAGCAGTTCTTC
size: many; J: TRBJ2-3; D: NA; V: TRBV3-1; CDR3: CASSPAGYF; DNA: TGTGCCAGCAGCCCAGCAGGGTATTTT
size: NA; J: TRBJ1-5; D: NA; V: TRBV20-1; CDR3: CSARAGWGGNQPQHF; DNA: TGCAGTGCTAGAGCGGGATGGGGGGGGAATCAGCCCCAGCATTTT
size: many; J: TRBJ2-1; D: NA; V: TRBV7-2; CDR3: CASSPLLGEQFF; DNA: TGTGCCAGCAGCCCCCTGTTAGGGGAGCAGTTCTTC
size: many; J: TRBJ2-7; D: TRBD2; V: TRBV4-1; CDR3: CASSQGTSAGGIYEQYF; DNA: TGCGCCAGCAGCCAAGGAACTTCAGCGGGAGGAATCTACGAGCAGTACTTC
size: many; J: TRBJ1-2; D: NA; V: TRBV3-1; CDR3: CASSQGIVGGGYGYTF; DNA: TGTGCCAGCAGCCAAGGCATTGTAGGGGGAGGTTATGGCTACACCTTC
size: few; J: TRBJ2-1; D: TRBD2; V: TRBV24-1; CDR3: CATSRAGVSQFF; DNA: TGTGCCACCAGTCGTGCGGGAGTTTCCCAGTTCTTC
size: many; J: TRBJ2-7; D: NA; V: TRBV6-2/TRBV6-3; CDR3: CASRPFLTDYEQYF; DNA: TGTGCCAGCAGACCATTTTTGACAGACTACGAGCAGTACTTC
size: many; J: TRBJ2-7; D: TRBD2; V: TRBV12-5; CDR3: CASSLAGGPIEQYF; DNA: TGTGCTAGTTCTCTAGCGGGAGGGCCGATAGAGCAGTACTTC
size: many; J: TRBJ2-3; D: NA; V: TRBV30; CDR3: CAWAPFGPSTDTQYF; DNA: TGTGCCTGGGCCCCCTTCGGGCCGAGCACAGATACGCAGTATTTT
size: many; J: TRBJ1-4; D: NA; V: TRBV30; CDR3: CAWKRGGPANEKLFF; DNA: TGTGCTTGGAAACGAGGCGGACCAGCTAATGAAAAACTGTTTTTT
size: NA; J: TRBJ2-2; D: TRBD2; V: TRBV28; CDR3: CASSPSGGDGELFF; DNA: TGTGCCAGCAGTCCTAGCGGGGGGGACGGGGAGCTGTTTTTT
size: NA; J: TRBJ2-1; D: TRBD2; V: TRBV11-2; CDR3: CASSSVAGPYEQFF; DNA: TGTGCCAGCAGCTCGGTAGCGGGCCCCTATGAGCAGTTCTTC
size: NA; J: TRBJ1-5; D: NA; V: TRBV6-5; CDR3: CASSYAGSGQPQHF; DNA: TGTGCCAGCAGTTACGCGGGGAGCGGGCAGCCCCAGCATTTT
size: few; J: TRBJ2-7; D: NA; V: TRBV14; CDR3: CASSQGGALTYEQYF; DNA: TGTGCCAGCAGCCAAGGGGGGGCCTTAACCTACGAGCAGTACTTC
size: NA; J: TRBJ2-1; D: NA; V: TRBV19; CDR3: CASSTSGLYNEQFF; DNA: TGTGCCAGTAGTACGAGCGGACTCTACAATGAGCAGTTCTTC
size: NA; J: TRBJ2-5; D: NA; V: TRBV28; CDR3: CASSAARAETQYF; DNA: TGTGCCAGCAGTGCAGCGCGAGCGGAGACCCAGTACTTC